These 26 T cell receptor beta chains originate from one sample sequenced in a study of T cells in Graves' hyperthyroidism and ophthalmopathy. Using RNA transcripts as the source, TCR beta CDR3 regions were amplified. First-round RT-PCR targeting the TCR CDR3 was performed with the HTBI primer set. From the multiplex PCR reads, TCRdb called clonotypes with MiXCR, one entry per CDR3 protein. Among about 570,000 distinct CDR3 sequences listed, around 45% were seen once. The material sequenced was peripheral blood or thyroid tissue (not recorded which). The receptor set was obtained from an adult woman with Graves' disease, either hyperthyroidism or ophthalmopathy (not recorded which).

V gene TRBV28 combines with J gene TRBJ1-1; the D is unclear. Per the germline V gene, CDR1 is MDHEN and CDR2 is SYDVKM. Deletions cut 7 bases from V and 6 bases from J, with 15 bases between. The CDR3 loop spans 13 amino acids. CDR3 sequence: CASTLPGGAEAFF. In DNA form, the CDR3 reads TGTGCCAGCACCCTACCTGGTGGTGCTGAAGCTTTCTTT.

The gene calls are TRBV20-1 and TRBJ1-5, with 11 bases that match TRBD1. CDR1 and CDR2 from the germline V gene are DFQATT and SNEGSKA (reference sequence). V was clipped by 7 bases and J by 6 bases; unmatched bases: 5. This CDR3 is 13 amino acids long. The DNA of the CDR3 is TGCAGTGGTGGACAGGGGGCCGGTCAGCCCCAGCATTTT. This gives the protein CSGGQGAGQPQHF.

This clonotype has more than one count but fewer than ten. The chain links TRBV4-1 to TRBJ2-7, with 9 bases fitting TRBD1. Germline V lookup: CDR1 MGHRA, CDR2 YSYEKL. The CDR3 covers 15 residues. Unmatched junction bases numbered 10, after V lost 8 bases and J lost 2 bases. In nucleotides, the CDR3 is TGCGCCAGCCAACCGTGGGACAGGGCAACCTACGAGCAGTACTTC. Protein sequence: CASQPWDRATYEQYF.

CDR3 residues: CASSGKSGCVQPQHF. As DNA, the CDR3 is TGTGCCAGCAGTGGAAAGTCCGGGTGCGTACAGCCCCAGCATTTT. The V call is TRBV25-1, the J call TRBJ1-5; D not certain. Looked up from germline, CDR1 is MGHDK and CDR2 is SYGVNS. This CDR3 contains 15 residues. V gave up 4 bases and J gave up 7 bases, with 17 bases separating them.

The chain combines TRBV9 with TRBJ1-1; no definite D call. Between the trimmed V and J ends, which lost 0 bases and 3 bases, there was a span of 12 bases. This CDR3 is built from 15 residues. CDR1 SGDLS and CDR2 YYNGEE come from the germline V gene. This chain's CDR3 is CASSVELDGDTEAFF. In DNA form, the CDR3 reads TGTGCCAGCAGCGTAGAGCTGGATGGGGACACTGAAGCTTTCTTT.

This clonotype was seen ten or more times. The rearrangement joins TRBV24-1 to TRBJ2-5; D not resolved. Trimming left V 3 bases short and J 5 bases short, with 6 bases between. The CDR3 length is 12 residues. Germline V gene lookup returns CDR1 KGHDR and CDR2 SFDVKD. The CDR3 DNA reads TGTGCCACCAGTGATGTGGGGGAGACCCAGTACTTC. This translates into CATSDVGETQYF.

The chain couples TRBV10-3 to TRBJ1-2; 9 bases align to TRBD1. CDR3 length equals 16 residues. Germline loops: CDR1 ENHRY, CDR2 SYGVKD. With 3 bases clipped from V and 3 bases from J, the junction kept 8 bases outside the gene matches. CDR3 in DNA: TGTGCCATCAGTGATGCTACAGGGGGCGGTTACTATGGCTACACCTTC. As protein: CAISDATGGGYYGYTF.

This clonotype was detected ten times or more. This chain links TRBV6-1 with TRBJ2-6; no firm D call. The CDR3 contains 15 residues. Trimming left V 3 bases short and J 2 bases short, with 8 bases between. Germline loops: CDR1 MNHNS, CDR2 SASEGT. CDR3: CASSELGTGANVLTF. DNA for the CDR3: TGTGCCAGCAGTGAGTTGGGGACTGGGGCCAACGTCCTGACTTTC.

The chain joins TRBV5-4 to TRBJ2-5; D tentatively fits TRBD1 or TRBD2 (5 bases each). The CDR3 totals 13 residues. V was clipped by 5 bases and J by 8 bases, with 16 bases between them. Germline V lookup: CDR1 SGHNT, CDR2 YYREEE (reference sequence). The CDR3 sequence: CASSYSGTLTQYF. Here the CDR3 DNA reads TGTGCCAGCAGTTACTCCGGGACCCTAACCCAGTACTTC.

The chain couples TRBV15 to TRBJ2-2, with a weak D call TRBD2 (6 bases). V gave up 3 bases and J gave up 7 bases, with 15 bases separating them. The CDR3 spans 15 residues. Germline assignment: CDR1 LNHNV and CDR2 YYDKDF (reference sequence). This CDR3 reads CATSSERGGVGELFF. The CDR3 DNA sequence: TGTGCCACCAGCAGTGAGCGAGGAGGGGTCGGGGAGCTGTTTTTT.

This sequence joins TRBV12-3 or TRBV12-4 and TRBJ2-3; 8 nucleotides match TRBD2. CDR3 size: 14 residues. The V segment lost 5 bases and the J segment 9 bases; nucleotides outside the gene matches: 10. CDR3 amino acids: CASSPSGRLGTQYF. CDR3 sequence (DNA): TGTGCCAGCAGTCCGAGCGGGAGATTAGGCACGCAGTATTTT.

The V call is TRBV19, the J call TRBJ1-2; weak D call: TRBD1 (5 bases). The ends were cut back, 2 bases at V and 4 bases at J, with 17 bases in the middle. Germline V gene sequence: CDR1 LNHDA, CDR2 SQIVND (reference sequence). The CDR3 totals 16 residues. CDR3 sequence reads: CASSIPSGRDGYGYTF. The CDR3 DNA follows: TGTGCCAGTAGTATACCTTCGGGCAGGGATGGCTATGGCTACACCTTC.

This clonotype was detected only a few times. J is TRBJ2-2 and V is TRBV2; D possibly corresponds to TRBD1 (5 bases). The V gene's germline CDR1 is SNHLY and CDR2 FYNNEI. The CDR3 is 15 amino acids. V was cut by 4 bases and J by 1 base, with 10 bases left in between. The CDR3 is CASSVRQRNTGELFF. In DNA form, the CDR3 reads TGTGCCAGCAGTGTTCGACAGCGGAACACCGGGGAGCTGTTTTTT.

V is TRBV20-1 and J is TRBJ2-3; TRBD2 matches 7 bases. V lost 2 bases to trimming and J lost 2 bases; unmatched junction nucleotides: 7. Germline V gene lookup returns CDR1 DFQATT and CDR2 SNEGSKA (reference sequence). The CDR3 spans 15 residues. CDR3: CSARRPSGFTDTQYF. DNA for the CDR3: TGCAGTGCTAGAAGGCCTAGCGGTTTCACAGATACGCAGTATTTT.

In the case of this clonotype: Without the conserved terminal phenylalanine or tryptophan, this CDR3 likely stems from a read error. It is unclear where the CDR3 begins or ends on the DNA, so no DNA is shown, and the CDR3 is as TCRdb lists it. This rearrangement joins TRBV6-6 to TRBJ1-3. Germline CDR1 reads MNHNY; CDR2 reads SVGAGI (reference sequence). The CDR3 sequence runs 11 residues, both termini included. The CDR3 region is CASSYRVRANT.

Regarding this clonotype: Being one base from a much bigger clone, this may be a read error. The genes are TRBV4-2 and TRBJ1-1; D is ambiguous. This CDR3 comprises 15 residues. V was clipped by 0 bases and J by 3 bases, with 11 bases between them. Germline V gene lookup returns CDR1 LGHNA and CDR2 YNFKEQ. The DNA of the CDR3 is TGTGCCAGCAGCCAAGACAGACTCATGGACACTGAAGCTTTCTTT. Translated, it gives CASSQDRLMDTEAFF.

V and J are TRBV10-3 and TRBJ1-5, with a possible D match to TRBD1 (5 bases). CDR3 length equals 14 residues. CDR1 is ENHRY and CDR2 is SYGVKD in the germline V gene. The V and J ends lost 6 bases and 3 bases respectively, with 12 bases between them. Here the CDR3 DNA reads TGTGCCATCAGAGATGACAGCCCCAATCAGCCCCAGCATTTT. Protein product: CAIRDDSPNQPQHF.

The table lists this clonotype with many counts. This chain uses TRBV5-6 with TRBJ1-2, with 7 bases that match TRBD1. CDR3 length: 15 residues. The V gene's germline CDR1 is SGHDT and CDR2 YYEEEE. J gave up 2 bases and V 0 bases, and 4 bases lay outside the gene matches. This chain's CDR3 is CASSLDGQENYGYTF. CDR3 DNA sequence: TGTGCCAGCAGCTTGGATGGACAGGAAAACTATGGCTACACCTTC. The full variable domain, completed using reference TRBV5-6 and TRBJ1-2, is DAGVTQSPTHLIKTRGQQVTLRCSPKSGHDTVSWYQQALGQGPQFIFQYYEEEERQRGNFPDRFSGHQFPNYSSELNVNALLLGDSALYLCASSLDGQENYGYTFGSGTRLTVV.

This clonotype was detected ten times or more. The J gene is TRBJ2-7, the V gene TRBV12-3 or TRBV12-4; D may be TRBD2 (6 bases). The length of the CDR3 is 15 residues. The ends were cut back, 2 bases at V and 0 bases at J, with 11 bases in the middle. The CDR3 DNA reads as TGTGCCAGCAGTTTATCGGCTAGCGTCTCCTACGAGCAGTACTTC. Protein product: CASSLSASVSYEQYF.

The CDR3 sequence: CASNTPPNSNQPQHF. The CDR3 DNA follows: TGTGCCAGCAATACCCCCCCGAATAGCAATCAGCCCCAGCATTTT. The chain carries TRBV2 and TRBJ1-5, with no clear D. CDR1 and CDR2 from the germline V gene are SNHLY and FYNNEI. The length of the CDR3 is 15 residues. Trimming removed 7 bases at V and 0 bases at J, with 13 bases between.

This clonotype was detected many times. The chain is built from TRBV29-1 and TRBJ2-5, with 7 bases fitting TRBD2. Per the germline V gene, CDR1 is SQVTM and CDR2 is ANQGSEA. The CDR3 runs to 12 residues. The V segment lost 7 bases and the J segment 7 bases; nucleotides outside the gene matches: 9. In DNA form, the CDR3 reads TGCAGCGCTCTGGGGGGAGGGATGACCCAGTACTTC. This translates into CSALGGGMTQYF.

This clonotype was seen only a few times. The V call is TRBV10-3, the J call TRBJ1-3; the match to TRBD1 covers 7 bases. CDR3 length: 16 residues. Germline V gene data show CDR1 as ENHRY and CDR2 as SYGVKD. V lost 9 bases, J lost 8 bases, and 19 bases stayed unmatched. The CDR3 is CAIANRGVEDGYTIYF. The DNA for the CDR3 is TGTGCCATTGCCAACAGGGGAGTGGAAGATGGCTACACCATATATTTT.

V is TRBV6-4 and J is TRBJ2-3; 8 bases fit TRBD2. The germline CDR1 and CDR2 sequences are MRHNA and SNTAGT. Trimming at V came to 6 bases and at J to 7 bases, leaving 15 bases not matched to a gene. This CDR3 has 16 amino acids. Here the CDR3 DNA reads TGTGCCAGCAGCCCAGGGGACGGGGGGGAATCCAATACGCAGTATTTT. Translated, it gives CASSPGDGGESNTQYF.

The chain uses TRBV7-6 and TRBJ1-1; perhaps TRBD1 as D (5 bases). This CDR3 is built from 19 residues. In germline, CDR1 is SGHVS, CDR2 FNYEAQ. V was pared by 5 bases and J by 3 bases, with 28 bases between. For the CDR3, the DNA is TGTGCCAGCAGCCAAGAACGAGGGGCGCATCGCGTGGTATACACTGAAGCTTTCTTT. Its protein is CASSQERGAHRVVYTEAFF. The whole variable domain, remainder taken from reference TRBV7-6 and TRBJ1-1, is GAGVSQSPRYKVTKRGQDVALRCDPISGHVSLYWYRQALGQGPEFLTYFNYEAQQDKSGLPNDRFSAERPEGSISTLTIQRTEQRDSAMYRCASSQERGAHRVVYTEAFFGQGTRLTVV.

Remarks on this clonotype: Relative to the germline gene, one junction end is altered; a read error may explain this. The chain links TRBV7-3 to TRBJ2-2; D gene ambiguous. Germline V gene data show CDR1 as SGHTA and CDR2 as FQGTGA. The CDR3 totals 15 residues. CDR3 nucleotides: TGTGCCAGCAGCTTGATAGGTGGTAACACTGGGGAGCTGTTTTTT. This codes for CASSLIGGNTGELFF.

This CDR3 is CASRQGNEKLFF. CDR3 DNA: TGTGCCAGCAGACAGGGTAATGAAAAACTGTTTTTT. The V and J genes are TRBV25-1 and TRBJ1-4, with D tentatively TRBD1 (6 bases). The CDR3 contains 12 residues. Trimming removed 6 bases at V and 4 bases at J, with 6 bases between. The germline V gene has CDR1 MGHDK and CDR2 SYGVNS. Variable domain in full (rest from reference TRBV25-1 and TRBJ1-4): EADIYQTPRYLVIGTGKKITLECSQTMGHDKMYWYQQDPGMELHLIHYSYGVNSTEKGDLSSESTVSRIRTEHFPLTLESARPSHTSQYLCASRQGNEKLFFGSGTQLSVL.